Following are 10 T cell receptor beta chains from one sample sequenced in a study of T cell responses to AZD1222 COVID-19 vaccine. TCRdb's copy holds only in-frame clones and misses some; the assay was immunoSEQ multiplex PCR. The profile covers more than 65,000 clones, with 80% to 90% appearing a single time and approximately 3.6% taken by the ten largest. Sequencing was performed on peripheral blood, taken 28 days after the second AZD1222 dose. These receptor sequences come from an adult who received the AZD1222 COVID-19 vaccine.

The chain recombines TRBV6-5 with TRBJ2-3; 10 bases fit TRBD1. Trimming at V came to 2 bases and at J to 2 bases, leaving 1 base not matched to a gene. The CDR3 is made up of 15 amino acids. Per the germline V gene, CDR1 is MNHEY and CDR2 is SVGAGI. In nucleotides, the CDR3 is TGTGCCAGCAGTTACGGACAGGGGGACACAGATACGCAGTATTTT. Translated: CASSYGQGDTDTQYF.

This clone was found once. The chain uses TRBV12-3 or TRBV12-4 and TRBJ1-2, with D uncertain. The CDR3 is made up of 12 amino acids. Trimming shortened V by 6 bases and J by 7 bases, and 12 bases separated the two germline ends. The CDR3 is CASRSPTLGYTF. CDR3 DNA: TGTGCCAGCAGATCCCCGACACTTGGCTACACCTTC.

This chain connects TRBV27 to TRBJ2-1, with TRBD1 matching over 9 bases. The V and J ends lost 10 bases and 5 bases, in that order; junction bases with no gene match: 9. The CDR3 covers 14 residues. Germline CDR1 reads MNHEY; CDR2 reads SMNVEV (reference sequence). This CDR3 is CATTQQGAHNEQFF. CDR3 sequence (DNA): TGTGCCACCACCCAACAGGGGGCCCACAATGAGCAGTTCTTC.

This chain connects TRBV10-3 to TRBJ2-7; 13 bases align to TRBD2. The CDR3 sequence is 15 residues long. Germline CDR1 reads ENHRY; CDR2 reads SYGVKD. Losses at the gene ends were 6 bases for V and 3 bases for J; bases not matched to a gene: 5. The CDR3 protein is CAISPGTSGNYEQYF. DNA for the CDR3: TGTGCCATCAGCCCCGGGACTAGCGGGAACTACGAGCAGTACTTC.

This clone was found once. The chain joins TRBV27 to TRBJ1-2; 9 bases align to TRBD1. J was trimmed by 4 bases and V by 0 bases; bases with no gene match: 6. The CDR3 runs 16 residues. From germline, CDR1 is MNHEY and CDR2 SMNVEV (reference sequence). CDR3 loop: CASSLSRQGVTYGYTF. In DNA form, the CDR3 reads TGTGCCAGCAGTTTATCCCGACAGGGGGTCACCTATGGCTACACCTTC.

The table lists this clone with a few counts. This rearrangement joins TRBV30 to TRBJ1-3, with D hard to call. CDR1 is GTSNPN and CDR2 is SVGIG in the germline V gene (reference sequence). Trimming left V 1 base short and J 2 bases short, with 12 bases between. The CDR3 spans 15 residues. CDR3 bases: TGTGCCTGGAGTGGTATCCGGGCCACTGGAAACACCATATATTTT. As protein: CAWSGIRATGNTIYF.

The chain combines TRBV7-2 with TRBJ1-5; maybe TRBD1 (5 bases). V gave up 7 bases and J gave up 3 bases, with 10 bases separating them. The length of the CDR3 is 13 residues. CDR1 is SGHTA and CDR2 is FQGNSA in the germline V gene. Written as DNA, the CDR3 is TGTGCCAGCACCCGACAGCCCAATCAGCCCCAGCATTTT. This translates into CASTRQPNQPQHF.

The CDR3 region is CASSLAIGAPSTQYF. CDR3 coding DNA: TGTGCCAGCAGCTTAGCGATCGGAGCCCCTTCGACCCAGTACTTC. The J gene is TRBJ2-5, the V gene TRBV7-9, with D uncertain. Germline V gives CDR1 SEHNR, CDR2 FQNEAQ (reference sequence). This CDR3 is built from 15 residues. V was shortened by 0 bases and J by 7 bases, with 15 bases between the two germline ends.

V usage is TRBV28 and J usage is TRBJ2-7; no reliable D call. Germline lookup yields CDR1 MDHEN and CDR2 SYDVKM. Trimming shortened V by 4 bases and J by 7 bases, and 8 bases separated the two germline ends. CDR3 length: 11 amino acids. The CDR3 DNA is TGTGCCAGCAGTTATTTAACGGAGCAGTACTTC. This gives the protein CASSYLTEQYF.

This chain joins TRBV19 and TRBJ1-5; D remains ambiguous. Germline V gene data show CDR1 as LNHDA and CDR2 as SQIVND (reference sequence). V lost 3 bases and J lost 6, with 9 bases in between. The CDR3 consists of 13 residues. The CDR3 is CASSITGTQPQHF. In DNA, the CDR3 is TGTGCCAGTAGTATCACGGGTACTCAGCCCCAGCATTTT.